The 18 T cell receptor beta chains presented below share a single source sample, sequenced in a study of blood T cell repertoires in COVID-19. TCRdb's copy holds only in-frame clones and misses some; the assay was immunoSEQ multiplex PCR. The profile shows 200,000 to 300,000 clones, roughly four fifths of them singletons. The specimen was peripheral blood. The receptors were gathered from a woman aged 60-75 years with active or convalescent COVID-19.

The rearrangement joins TRBV7-8 to TRBJ1-1; 8 bases align to TRBD1. J gave up 7 bases and V 4 bases, and 8 bases lay outside the gene matches. CDR3 length: 14 residues. Per the germline V gene, CDR1 is SGHVS and CDR2 is FQNEAQ. Here the CDR3 DNA reads TGTGCCAGCAGCTCCGAGAGGGACAGGCTTGAAGCTTTCTTT. This sequence encodes CASSSERDRLEAFF.

The DNA for the CDR3 is TGTGCCAGCAGCCCCGGGAAGGCCGGGGAGCTGTTTTTT. Its protein is CASSPGKAGELFF. The chain employs TRBV27 and TRBJ2-2, with D maybe TRBD2 (5 bases). The CDR3 spans 13 residues. V was clipped by 6 bases and J by 6 bases, with 11 bases between them. Germline CDR1 MNHEY, CDR2 SMNVEV (reference sequence).

The genes are TRBV19 and TRBJ1-6, with TRBD1 as a possible D gene (5 bases). In germline, CDR1 is LNHDA, CDR2 SQIVND (reference sequence). V was pared by 8 bases and J by 7 bases, with 9 bases between. The CDR3 runs to 12 residues. DNA of the CDR3: TGTGCCAGTTCTGCAGGGAATTCACCCCTCCACTTT. Its translation is CASSAGNSPLHF.

This sequence joins TRBV3-1 (or the pseudogene TRBV3-2) and TRBJ1-6; no firm D call. V was pared by 3 bases and J by 10 bases, with 16 bases between. The CDR3 totals 15 residues. The V gene's germline CDR1 is LGHDT and CDR2 YNNKEL (reference sequence). The CDR3 DNA is TGTGCCAGCAGCCACGAACCGGGAGGCCGATCACCCCTCCACTTT. It encodes CASSHEPGGRSPLHF.

This chain joins TRBV4-1 and TRBJ2-7; maybe TRBD2 (5 bases). Trimming removed 7 bases at V and 1 base at J, with 14 bases between. The CDR3 is 14 amino acids. Germline assignment: CDR1 MGHRA and CDR2 YSYEKL. CDR3 sequence: CASTPYRGSYEQYF. CDR3 DNA sequence: TGCGCCAGCACCCCATATAGAGGGTCCTACGAGCAGTACTTC.

The V gene is TRBV7-2, the J gene TRBJ1-1, with 10 bases identical to TRBD1. Germline V gives CDR1 SGHTA, CDR2 FQGNSA. V trimming: 5 bases; J trimming: 1 base; junction bases outside the gene matches: 10. This CDR3 is built from 17 residues. CDR3 protein: CASSVDRGPWANTEAFF. The CDR3 DNA follows: TGTGCCAGCAGCGTCGACAGGGGGCCCTGGGCGAACACTGAAGCTTTCTTT.

The V call is TRBV29-1, the J call TRBJ2-1, with 9 positions matching TRBD1. With V trimmed by 4 bases and J by 7 bases, 5 bases remained unmatched. Per germline, CDR1 SQVTM and CDR2 ANQGSEA. This CDR3 region has 13 residues. The CDR3 DNA sequence: TGCAGCGTTGCCACAGGGGGCTGGAATGAGCAGTTCTTC. Protein sequence: CSVATGGWNEQFF.

V usage is TRBV11-2 and J usage is TRBJ2-1; TRBD2 is a possible D gene (5 bases). The CDR3 has 13 amino acids. Germline V gene sequence: CDR1 SGHAT, CDR2 FQNNGV. V was clipped by 4 bases and J by 15 bases, with 19 bases between them. The CDR3 DNA reads TGTGCCAGCAGCTCCCTGGATAGCGCCAGGATGTTCTTC. The encoded protein is CASSSLDSARMFF.

J is TRBJ2-1 and V is TRBV4-3; D is undetermined. This CDR3 spans 16 amino acids. V shed 1 base and J shed 1 base, with 11 bases lying between them. The V gene's germline CDR1 is LGHNA and CDR2 YSLEER. The CDR3 is CASSQGGLDSYNEQFF. The CDR3 nucleotides read TGCGCCAGCAGCCAAGGTGGCCTAGATTCCTACAATGAGCAGTTCTTC.

The DNA of the CDR3 is TGTGCCAGCACCACTTACCGTTCCTACGAGCAGTACTTC. This gives the protein CASTTYRSYEQYF. V gene TRBV7-2 combines with J gene TRBJ2-7; D gene unclear. The V end lost 7 bases, the J end lost 1 base, and 11 bases lay between the germline ends. The germline gives CDR1 SGHTA, CDR2 FQGNSA. CDR3 length: 13 amino acids.

The V gene is TRBV27, the J gene TRBJ1-2; 8 nucleotides line up with TRBD1. CDR1 MNHEY and CDR2 SMNVEV come from the germline V gene (reference sequence). This CDR3 has 16 amino acids. After removal of 2 bases from V and 7 bases from J, the junction contained 12 bases not matched to a gene. CDR3: CASSLQGRGHIGGYTF. In nucleotides, the CDR3 is TGTGCCAGCAGTTTACAAGGCAGGGGGCACATAGGTGGCTACACCTTC.

The chain employs TRBV5-1 and TRBJ2-5; perhaps TRBD2 as D (6 bases). Trimming took 4 bases from V and 1 from J, leaving 14 bases between them. Germline CDR1 reads SGHRS; CDR2 reads YFSETQ. The CDR3 has 15 amino acids. CDR3 nucleotide sequence: TGCGCCAGCAGCCCGGCTCCGGGACTCCAAGAGACCCAGTACTTC. Translated, it gives CASSPAPGLQETQYF.

This clone was picked up one time. The gene calls are TRBV3-1 (or the pseudogene TRBV3-2) and TRBJ2-5, with TRBD2 identical over 12 bases. The CDR3 length is 17 residues. Losses at the gene ends were 1 base for V and 1 base for J; bases not matched to a gene: 4. Germline CDR1 LGHDT, CDR2 YNNKEL (reference sequence). CDR3 sequence: CASSQVLGLAGQETQYF. The CDR3 region has the DNA TGTGCCAGCAGCCAAGTTTTGGGACTAGCGGGCCAAGAGACCCAGTACTTC.

The V and J genes are TRBV14 and TRBJ2-7; D remains unclear. Per the germline V gene, CDR1 is SGHDN and CDR2 is FVKESK. The CDR3 consists of 12 residues. Trimming shortened V by 4 bases and J by 5 bases, and 9 bases separated the two germline ends. CDR3 DNA sequence: TGTGCCAGCAGCCTGGTGCGGAACGAGCAGTACTTC. Translated, it gives CASSLVRNEQYF. Based on the CDR3 plus reference TRBV14 and TRBJ2-7, the full variable domain is EAGVTQFPSHSVIEKGQTVTLRCDPISGHDNLYWYRRVMGKEIKFLLHFVKESKQDESGMPNNRFLAERTGGTYSTLKVQPAELEDSGVYFCASSLVRNEQYFGPGTRLTVT.

This sequence joins TRBV20-1 and TRBJ1-2; 10 bases are shared with TRBD1. The germline V gene has CDR1 DFQATT and CDR2 SNEGSKA (reference sequence). Losses at the gene ends were 3 bases for V and 4 bases for J; bases not matched to a gene: 5. The CDR3 has 14 amino acids. The CDR3, as DNA: TGCAGTGCTAGTTTTCGGACAGGGGGCTATGGCTACACCTTC. This sequence encodes CSASFRTGGYGYTF.

V usage is TRBV11-2 and J usage is TRBJ2-7; 7 bases match TRBD2. Trimming cost V 0 bases and J 2 bases; bases outside gene matches: 4. The CDR3 extends over 15 amino acids. Germline V lookup: CDR1 SGHAT, CDR2 FQNNGV. DNA of the CDR3: TGTGCCAGCAGCTTAGATGGGACTAACCCCTACGAGCAGTACTTC. Translation: CASSLDGTNPYEQYF.

This clone was seen just once. J is TRBJ1-1 and V is TRBV7-8; 8 bases agree with TRBD1. Germline assignment: CDR1 SGHVS and CDR2 FQNEAQ. The V gene end was trimmed by 5 bases and the J gene end by 1 base; junction bases not matched to a gene: 15. The CDR3 consists of 18 residues. CDR3 bases: TGTGCCAGCAGCCACGCCGGGACAGGATTCCGGAGGAACACTGAAGCTTTCTTT. Translated: CASSHAGTGFRRNTEAFF.

The rearrangement joins TRBV7-9 to TRBJ1-1; D possibly corresponds to TRBD1 (5 bases). The CDR3 is 13 amino acids. The V gene lost 1 base and the J gene lost 3 bases, with 6 bases spanning the gap. CDR1 is SEHNR, CDR2 FQNEAQ, per germline (reference sequence). Here the CDR3 reads CASSLGQHTEAFF. The CDR3, as DNA: TGTGCCAGCAGCTTAGGACAGCACACTGAAGCTTTCTTT. Combining the CDR3 with reference TRBV7-9 and TRBJ1-1 gives the whole variable domain DTGVSQNPRHKITKRGQNVTFRCDPISEHNRLYWYRQTLGQGPEFLTYFQNEAQLEKSRLLSDRFSAERPKGSFSTLEIQRTEQGDSAMYLCASSLGQHTEAFFGQGTRLTVV.